The T cell receptor (beta chain) described here comes from a study of blood T cell repertoires in COVID-19. On the study more broadly: Collection of acute and convalescent COVID-19 samples took place in the United States, Italy and Spain. In each case, the material was cDNA or gDNA derived from T cells, B-cell-depleted T cells, or PBMCs.

V shed 5 bases and J 8 bases; nucleotides not matched to a gene: 9. CDR1 is GTSNPN, CDR2 SVGIG, per germline (reference sequence). The CDR3 covers 12 residues. In the study's own analysis: Amplifying reference gene primers gave estimates of nucleated cell counts. Repertoires were generated with immunoSEQ multiplex PCR, while TCRdb's copy carries only in-frame clones and drops some. That table supplies the V and J calls and clone size; D and trimming were determined from the DNA. The sample consists of some 94,000 clones, 87% of them appearing once. The sequenced sample was peripheral blood. The clonotype comes from a human donor in a cohort sampled during active COVID-19. The V and J genes are TRBV30 and TRBJ2-7, with 7 bases lining up with TRBD2. CDR3 protein: CAWGSGPTKQYF. CDR3 sequence (DNA): TGTGCCTGGGGTAGCGGGCCTACGAAGCAGTACTTC.